These T cell receptor beta chains were read from a single sample in a study of T cell responses to AZD1222 COVID-19 vaccine. TCRdb's copy holds only in-frame clones and misses some; the assay was immunoSEQ multiplex PCR. The table shows about 120,000 clones, with more than 70% occurring only once. Sequences were derived from peripheral blood, sampled on day 0 of AZD1222 vaccination. These receptors were taken from an adult in good health. Both conserved end residues are part of each CDR3. A D gene is named only where the DNA matches it firmly. Size tells how often a clone was seen (once, few, many) or the class of an expanded clone, and some rows leave it out.

cdr3_aa: CASSNRGGTEAFF; cdr3_nt: TGTGCCAGCAGTAACAGGGGGGGGACTGAAGCTTTCTTT; j_call: TRBJ1-1; clone_size: .; v_call: TRBV6-5; d_call: TRBD1
cdr3_aa: CASSPPGGRADTQYF; cdr3_nt: TGTGCCAGCTCACCTCCAGGGGGGCGGGCAGATACGCAGTATTTT; j_call: TRBJ2-3; clone_size: .; v_call: TRBV18; d_call: .
cdr3_aa: CASMSEVSNQPQHF; cdr3_nt: TGTGCCAGCATGTCCGAGGTTAGCAATCAGCCCCAGCATTTT; j_call: TRBJ1-5; clone_size: .; v_call: TRBV6-5; d_call: .
cdr3_aa: CASSRRLAGLSTDTQYF; cdr3_nt: TGTGCCAGCAGTCGCCGACTAGCGGGTCTCTCCACAGATACGCAGTATTTT; j_call: TRBJ2-3; clone_size: .; v_call: TRBV27; d_call: TRBD2
cdr3_aa: CASSLNRELFF; cdr3_nt: TGCGCCAGCAGCCTCAACCGGGAGCTGTTTTTT; j_call: TRBJ2-2; clone_size: .; v_call: TRBV5-1; d_call: .
cdr3_aa: CASSSAGRNNQPQHF; cdr3_nt: TGTGCCAGCAGTTCGGCCGGACGGAACAATCAGCCCCAGCATTTT; j_call: TRBJ1-5; clone_size: .; v_call: TRBV28; d_call: .
cdr3_aa: CATSDLSYEQYF; cdr3_nt: TGTGCCACCAGTGATCTCTCCTACGAGCAGTACTTC; j_call: TRBJ2-7; clone_size: .; v_call: TRBV24-1; d_call: .
cdr3_aa: CASSFFDSDSPLHF; cdr3_nt: TGTGCCAGCAGCTTCTTCGACAGTGATTCACCCCTCCACTTT; j_call: TRBJ1-6; clone_size: .; v_call: TRBV27; d_call: .
cdr3_aa: CATSTQRDTEAFF; cdr3_nt: TGTGCCACCAGCACCCAGAGGGACACTGAAGCTTTCTTT; j_call: TRBJ1-1; clone_size: .; v_call: TRBV15; d_call: .
cdr3_aa: CASTHRLNSYNSPLHF; cdr3_nt: TGTGCCAGTACCCACAGGCTCAACTCCTATAATTCACCCCTCCACTTT; j_call: TRBJ1-6; clone_size: once; v_call: TRBV19; d_call: .
cdr3_aa: CASSSTLIQYF; cdr3_nt: TGTGCCAGCAGCTCAACCTTGATTCAGTACTTC; j_call: TRBJ2-4; clone_size: .; v_call: TRBV7-9; d_call: .